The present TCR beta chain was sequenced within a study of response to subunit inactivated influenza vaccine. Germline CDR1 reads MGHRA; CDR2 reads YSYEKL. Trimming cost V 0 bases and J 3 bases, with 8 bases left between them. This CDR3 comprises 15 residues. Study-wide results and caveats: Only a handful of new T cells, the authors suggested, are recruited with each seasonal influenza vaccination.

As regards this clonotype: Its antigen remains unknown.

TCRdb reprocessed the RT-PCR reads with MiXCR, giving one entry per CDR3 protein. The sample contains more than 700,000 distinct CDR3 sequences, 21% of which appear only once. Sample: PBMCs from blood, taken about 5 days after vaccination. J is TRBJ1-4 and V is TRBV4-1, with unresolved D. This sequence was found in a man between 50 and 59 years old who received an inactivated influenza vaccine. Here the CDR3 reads CASSQDRRANEKLFF. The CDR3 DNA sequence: TGCGCCAGCAGCCAAGATCGGAGGGCTAATGAAAAACTGTTTTTT.